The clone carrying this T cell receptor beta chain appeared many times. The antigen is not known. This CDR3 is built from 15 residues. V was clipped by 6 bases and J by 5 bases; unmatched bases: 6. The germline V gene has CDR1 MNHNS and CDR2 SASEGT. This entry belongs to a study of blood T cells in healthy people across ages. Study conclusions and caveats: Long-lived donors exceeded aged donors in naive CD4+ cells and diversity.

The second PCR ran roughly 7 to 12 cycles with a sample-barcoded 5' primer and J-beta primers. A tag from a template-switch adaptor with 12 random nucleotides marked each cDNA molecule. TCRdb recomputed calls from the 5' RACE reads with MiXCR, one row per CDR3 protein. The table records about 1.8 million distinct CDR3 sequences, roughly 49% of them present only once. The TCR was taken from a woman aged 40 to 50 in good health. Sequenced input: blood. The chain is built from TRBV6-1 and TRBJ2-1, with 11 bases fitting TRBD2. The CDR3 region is CASSLLAGANNEQFF. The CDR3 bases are TGTGCCAGCAGCTTACTAGCGGGGGCCAACAATGAGCAGTTCTTC.